This TCR beta chain was documented in a study of response to subunit inactivated influenza vaccine. Study-wide results and caveats: Authors suggested few new T cells are recruited by each seasonal influenza vaccination.

MiXCR, run by TCRdb on the RT-PCR reads, gives a single entry per CDR3 protein. Among 550,000 to 800,000 distinct CDR3 sequences listed, around 14% were seen once. This clonotype occurred a few times. The antigen is undetermined. Trimming removed 5 bases from V and 4 bases from J, with 13 bases in between. From germline, CDR1 is MNHNS and CDR2 SASEGT. The CDR3 length is 14 residues. This material consisted of PBMCs from blood, taken approximately 15 days before vaccination. This chain joins TRBV6-1 and TRBJ2-3; maybe TRBD2 (5 bases). The receptor comes from a man aged 50-60 years who received an inactivated influenza vaccine. CDR3 loop: CASSPEGWADTQYF. DNA of the CDR3: TGTGCCAGCAGTCCTGAGGGTTGGGCAGATACGCAGTATTTT.